This T cell receptor (beta chain) was observed in a study of cytomegalovirus exposure and HLA in healthy donors. Findings of the study overall: A further, later analysis showed that HLA-associated TCR beta chains (compared with equally common others) were more clonally expanded.

Details on this clone: Its antigen is still unknown.

Germline loops: CDR1 SGHRS, CDR2 YFSETQ. The junction had 5 bases not matched to a gene; V was cut back by 3 bases and J by 6 bases. The CDR3 contains 14 residues. Amplification used 60 Vbeta primers and 13 Jbeta primers. Clones were sequenced by immunoSEQ multiplex PCR, and TCRdb holds only the in-frame ones, with some missing. The sample records approximately 82,000 clones, over 70% being singletons. The sequenced sample consisted of PBMCs. The sequence was obtained from a man in his forties in good health and CMV-seronegative. The chain recombines TRBV5-1 with TRBJ2-3; 9 bases are shared with TRBD1. CDR3 nucleotides: TGCGCCAGCAGCTCGGGACAGGGCTCCGATACGCAGTATTTT. It yields the protein CASSSGQGSDTQYF.